The 11 T cell receptor beta chains given below trace back to one sample, sequenced in a study of shared T cell receptors in the human thymus. TCRdb's copy holds only in-frame clones and misses some; the assay was immunoSEQ multiplex PCR. The table lists fewer than 700,000 clones, around 87% of them singletons. The same data also went into a second study, on human thymus T cells.

Sequenced: thymocytes. These receptors were collected from a boy less than two years old with a congenital heart defect.

Only a few counts were recorded for this clone. V gene TRBV28 combines with J gene TRBJ1-5; possibly TRBD1 for D (6 bases). The CDR3 extends over 14 amino acids. Per the germline V gene, CDR1 is MDHEN and CDR2 is SYDVKM. V gave up 4 bases and J gave up 6 bases, with 13 bases separating them. The CDR3 bases are TGTGCCAGCAGTTCCCTACAGGGAGTTCAGCCCCAGCATTTT. Translation: CASSSLQGVQPQHF. Supplemented by reference TRBV28 and TRBJ1-5, the full variable domain reads DVKVTQSSRYLVKRTGEKVFLECVQDMDHENMFWYRQDPGLGLRLIYFSYDVKMKEKGDIPEGYSVSREKKERFSLILESASTNQTSMYLCASSSLQGVQPQHFGDGTRLSIL.

V is TRBV4-1 and J is TRBJ2-7; the D is unclear. CDR1 and CDR2 (germline): MGHRA, YSYEKL. V was pared by 1 base and J by 5 bases, with 15 bases between. This CDR3 is 15 amino acids long. CDR3 amino acids: CASSQVPVSSDEQYF. As DNA, the CDR3 is TGCGCCAGCAGCCAAGTCCCCGTCTCCTCTGACGAGCAGTACTTC.

The chain uses TRBV14 and TRBJ1-2; 9 nucleotides agree with TRBD1. The CDR3 runs 15 residues. Unmatched junction bases numbered 11, after V lost 4 bases and J lost 8 bases. Germline CDR1 and CDR2: SGHDN and FVKESK. The CDR3 loop reads CASSLPRDRERGYTF. CDR3 DNA: TGTGCCAGCAGCCTACCCCGGGACAGGGAAAGAGGCTACACCTTC.

The chain joins TRBV30 to TRBJ2-5; TRBD1 agrees at 9 bases. The assigned J gene may be wrong: the sequence end matches TRBJ2-7 better. Germline-derived CDR1 and CDR2 are GTSNPN and SVGIG (reference sequence). The CDR3 runs 14 residues. This CDR3 is CAWAGQGNIYEQYF. As DNA, the CDR3 is TGTGCCTGGGCGGGACAGGGTAATATTTACGAGCAGTACTTC.

The CDR3 is CASSLRGLTYNEQFF. In DNA, the CDR3 is TGTGCCAGCAGCTTAAGGGGTTTAACCTACAATGAGCAGTTCTTC. The chain couples TRBV7-2 to TRBJ2-1, with TRBD1 as a possible D gene (5 bases). CDR1 is SGHTA, CDR2 FQGNSA, per germline. Trimming pared 2 bases from V and 2 bases from J, leaving 10 bases between. This CDR3 comprises 15 residues.

The V call is TRBV6-5, the J call TRBJ2-6; 8 bases line up with TRBD1. Per the germline V gene, CDR1 is MNHEY and CDR2 is SVGAGI. The CDR3 totals 15 residues. Trimming removed 6 bases from V and 2 bases from J; junction bases left unmatched: 3. DNA for the CDR3: TGTGCCAGCAGCCTGACAGGGGCTGGGGCCAACGTCCTGACTTTC. Translating it yields CASSLTGAGANVLTF.

The chain carries TRBV5-1 and TRBJ2-1; 8 bases line up with TRBD2. Trimming took 4 bases from V and 7 from J; bases not matched to a gene: 10. Germline V gives CDR1 SGHRS, CDR2 YFSETQ. The CDR3 covers 15 residues. In DNA, the CDR3 is TGCGCCAGCAGCCTGGGACTAGAGAATTGGAATGAGCAGTTCTTC. Its translation: CASSLGLENWNEQFF.

This clone turned up a few times. The chain uses TRBV4-3 and TRBJ2-7; 14 positions agree with TRBD2. This CDR3 is 16 amino acids long. Per the germline V gene, CDR1 is LGHNA and CDR2 is YSLEER. V lost 1 base and J lost 5; bases outside the gene matches: 4. The CDR3 nucleotides read TGCGCCAGCAGCCAAGGACTAGCGGGAGGGGGCAACGAGCAGTACTTC. Amino acid sequence: CASSQGLAGGGNEQYF.

This sequence joins TRBV7-2 and TRBJ2-7, with a tentative D call TRBD1 (5 bases). Germline V CDR1 and CDR2: SGHTA, FQGNSA. V dropped 5 bases and J dropped 5 bases, with 19 bases sitting between them. There are 15 residues in the CDR3. CDR3: CASSPRGVDSHEQYF. The DNA for the CDR3 is TGTGCCAGCAGCCCAAGGGGCGTAGATTCCCACGAGCAGTACTTC.

The chain employs TRBV30 and TRBJ2-2; D unclear. CDR1 and CDR2 (germline): GTSNPN, SVGIG (reference sequence). With 3 bases removed from V and 6 bases from J, the gap between germline ends came to 5 bases. The CDR3 length is 11 residues. CDR3 sequence reads: CAWSPSGELFF. Written as DNA, the CDR3 is TGTGCCTGGAGCCCCTCCGGGGAGCTGTTTTTT.

The V gene is TRBV14, the J gene TRBJ1-1, with D tentatively TRBD1 (5 bases). CDR1 SGHDN and CDR2 FVKESK come from the germline V gene. V shed 0 bases and J shed 4 bases, with 15 bases lying between them. This CDR3 comprises 16 residues. CDR3 coding DNA: TGTGCCAGCAGCCAAGAATCTGGCGGGGCCTCCACTGAAGCTTTCTTT. Translated: CASSQESGGASTEAFF.